A selection of T cell receptor beta chains follows, all from one sample in a study of T cell repertoires in aging, cancer and after chemotherapy. TCRdb fed the multiplex PCR reads into MiXCR, producing one record per CDR3 protein. This table holds around 2,300 distinct CDR3 sequences, about 40% found once. Sequencing was performed on blood. The receptors were gathered from a human donor with a solid tumor. Both conserved end residues are part of each CDR3. D genes are given only for firm matches. The size of a clone is reported for some rows only, either as once, few or many, or as a class for expanded clones.

>TRBJ1-6|TRBV20-1|few|TRBD1
TGCAGTGCTACCCGGGACAGGGCCAATTCACCCCTCCACTTT
CSATRDRANSPLHF
>TRBJ2-7|TRBV4-3|.|.
TGTGCCAGCAGTCCTGACTACTCCGCCTCCTACGAGCAGTACTTC
CASSPDYSASYEQYF
>TRBJ2-1|TRBV24-1|.|.
TGTGCCACCAGTGATTTGCGGGAGCAGTTCTTC
CATSDLREQFF
>TRBJ2-7|TRBV6-1|few|.
TGTGCCAGCAGTGCCTTATCAGGAGCCTACGAGCAGTACTTC
CASSALSGAYEQYF
>TRBJ2-4|TRBV6-5|few|TRBD1
TGTGCCAGCAGTTCCCCGGGACAGGCCAAAAACATTCAGTACTTC
CASSSPGQAKNIQYF
>TRBJ2-2|TRBV29-1|.|.
TGCAGCGTTGAAAGGGCAGGGGTGAACACCAGGGAGCTGTTTTTT
CSVERAGVNTRELFF
>TRBJ1-1|TRBV20-1|.|.
TGCAGTGTGCCGGTGGGGGAATACACTGAAGCTTTCTTT
CSVPVGEYTEAFF
>TRBJ2-3|TRBV20-1|.|TRBD2
TGCAGTGCTAGAGATAACCTAGCGGGGGCCCCCCCCACAGATACGCAGTATTTT
CSARDNLAGAPPTDTQYF
>TRBJ2-2|TRBV5-8|.|TRBD2
TGTGCCAGCAGCTTGAGCCGACTAGCGGGAGCTGGCGCCGGGGAGCTGTTTTTT
CASSLSRLAGAGAGELFF
>TRBJ1-5|TRBV19|few|.
TGTGCCAGTAGTACGCAGGGGAGCAATCAGCCCCAGCATTTT
CASSTQGSNQPQHF
>TRBJ1-4|TRBV7-2|few|TRBD1
TGTGCCAGCAGCCTTGACAGGGGTAATGAAAAACTGTTTTTT
CASSLDRGNEKLFF
>TRBJ1-4|TRBV24-1|.|.
TGTGCCACCAGTGATCCGGGAATCGAAAAACTGTTTTTT
CATSDPGIEKLFF
>TRBJ1-1|TRBV7-3|few|.
TGTGCCAGCAGCTTGACACTGATGAACACTGAAGCTTTCTTT
CASSLTLMNTEAFF
>TRBJ1-2|TRBV7-2|.|.
TGTGCCAGCAGCTTAGTATTAGTGGGGCTCAATGGCTACACCTTC
CASSLVLVGLNGYTF
>TRBJ1-2|TRBV4-3|once|.
TGCGCCAGCAGCCAAGACCCACGGAGCTATGGCTACACCTTC
CASSQDPRSYGYTF
>TRBJ2-1|TRBV20-1|.|TRBD2
TGCAGTGCTATCCCTCTGGCGGGAGGGCAGAATGAGCAGTTCTTC
CSAIPLAGGQNEQFF
>TRBJ2-7|TRBV5-4|.|.
TGTGCCAGCAGCCCCCGTGGAGGGTCCCACGAGCAGTACTTC
CASSPRGGSHEQYF
>TRBJ1-2|TRBV20-1|few|.
TGCAGTGCTAGACTTCGTGGGAACTATGGCTACACCTTC
CSARLRGNYGYTF
>TRBJ2-1|TRBV9|.|.
TGTGCCAGCAGCGTAAAGAGCGGAAGCTCCTACAATGAGCAGTTCTTC
CASSVKSGSSYNEQFF
>TRBJ2-1|TRBV6-5|.|TRBD2
TGTGCCAGCAGGGTGGGACTAGCGGGGAATGAGCAGTTCTTC
CASRVGLAGNEQFF
>TRBJ2-3|TRBV7-9|once|.
TGTGCCAGCAGCCCCCTCCCCTACAGGATCACAGATACGCAGTATTTT
CASSPLPYRITDTQYF
>TRBJ1-2|TRBV6-5|few|.
TGTGCCAGCAGCACCCGGAGGGAAGGGGGCTACACCTTC
CASSTRREGGYTF
>TRBJ1-1|TRBV12-3/TRBV12-4|.|TRBD1
TGTGCCAGCAGTTTTAAGGGACAGAGATATGAAGCTTTCTTT
CASSFKGQRYEAFF
>TRBJ2-7|TRBV20-1|.|.
TGCAGTGCTACGCGGGACGGGGGCTACGAGCAGTACTTC
CSATRDGGYEQYF
>TRBJ2-3|TRBV5-6|.|.
TGTGCCAGCAGCACGTACCGACTAGATACTAGCACAGATACGCAGTATTTT
CASSTYRLDTSTDTQYF
>TRBJ2-7|TRBV29-1|.|TRBD1
TGCAGCGTTCGACAGGGTTTATACGAGCAGTACTTC
CSVRQGLYEQYF
>TRBJ1-2|TRBV11-2|few|TRBD1
TGTGCCAGCAGCTCGGAGGGGGCTAGCTACACCTTC
CASSSEGASYTF
>TRBJ2-1|TRBV15|.|.
TGTGCCACCAGCAGAGACGGCTCAGGCCACAATGAGCAGTTCTTC
CATSRDGSGHNEQFF